This T cell receptor beta chain was identified in a study of blood T cell repertoires in COVID-19. Study as a whole: From the United States, Italy and Spain came samples of acute and convalescent COVID-19.

Some clones are missing from TCRdb's copy, which holds only in-frame ones; the method was immunoSEQ multiplex PCR. The sample includes approximately 210,000 clones, around 80% of them seen just once. CDR3 length: 13 amino acids. With 5 bases removed from V and 4 bases from J, the gap between germline ends came to 11 bases. Germline-derived CDR1 and CDR2 are MNHEY and SVGAGI. The receptor's source is a man under 40 with active or convalescent COVID-19. The chain recombines TRBV6-5 with TRBJ2-5; D is ambiguous. The sample consisted of peripheral blood. The CDR3, as DNA: TGTGCCAGCAGTCGGCGGATAATAGAGACCCAGTACTTC. It yields the protein CASSRRIIETQYF.